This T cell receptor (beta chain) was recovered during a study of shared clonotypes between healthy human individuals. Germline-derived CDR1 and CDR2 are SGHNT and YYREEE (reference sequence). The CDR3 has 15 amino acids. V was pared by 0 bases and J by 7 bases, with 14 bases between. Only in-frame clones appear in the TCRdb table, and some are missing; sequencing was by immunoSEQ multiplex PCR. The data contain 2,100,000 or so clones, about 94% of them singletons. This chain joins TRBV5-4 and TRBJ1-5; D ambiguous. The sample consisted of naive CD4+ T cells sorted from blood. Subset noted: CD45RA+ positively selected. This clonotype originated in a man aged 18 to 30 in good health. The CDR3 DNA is TGTGCCAGCAGCTTGGACCTCAGTCCACAACAGCCCCAGCATTTT. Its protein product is CASSLDLSPQQPQHF.